One TCR beta chain is described in this entry. Its matching antigen is unknown. The CDR3 runs to 15 residues. Germline V gene lookup returns CDR1 SGHRS and CDR2 YFSETQ. V lost 6 bases, J lost 3 bases, and 15 bases lay in between. This table comes from immunoSEQ multiplex PCR, and its TCRdb copy is limited to in-frame clones, with some not included. The repertoire holds 90,000 or so clones, with under 95% as singletons. These data belong to a study of OX40 agonist ivuxolimab in advanced cancers. The study's findings and limits: The study found that CD8+ T cells averaged more expanded clones than CD4+.

The receptor comes from an adult with an advanced solid tumor such as melanoma, head and neck, liver or kidney cancer. Source: CD4+ or CD8+ T cells sorted from blood, taken in a trial of the OX40 agonist ivuxolimab. The V and J genes are TRBV5-1 and TRBJ2-2, with D perhaps matching TRBD2 (5 bases). CDR3 in DNA: TGCGCCAGCACACGACTACAAGGCCACACCGGGGAGCTGTTTTTT. Its translation is CASTRLQGHTGELFF. Full variable domain (missing parts from reference TRBV5-1 and TRBJ2-2): KAGVTQTPRYLIKTRGQQVTLSCSPISGHRSVSWYQQTPGQGLQFLFEYFSETQRNKGNFPGRFSGRQFSNSRSEMNVSTLELGDSALYLCASTRLQGHTGELFFGEGSRLTVL.